This T cell receptor beta chain was recorded in a study of shared clonotypes between healthy human individuals. Study-wide background: With ages of 18 to 49, the donors were a couple of women and three men.

As to this clone: What it recognizes is unknown.

Findings and caveats of the study: Represented genetic and exposure-history diversity was restricted by having few donors.

CDR1 MNHEY and CDR2 SVGAGI come from the germline V gene. Germline trimming cut 5 bases from V and 4 bases from J; bases unmatched to any gene: 8. The CDR3 has 15 amino acids. Ten immunoSEQ deep assay plates were used by the authors to sequence unsorted PBMC DNA. TCRdb's copy holds only in-frame clones and misses some; the assay was immunoSEQ multiplex PCR. The sample consists of around 510,000 clones, roughly four fifths of them appearing once. The TCR comes from a middle-aged woman in good health. Some clones in this sample may be carry-over from other donors' samples. The rearrangement uses TRBV6-5 and TRBJ2-7; 10 bases align to TRBD1. The specimen sequenced was PBMCs. CDR3: CASSTGGTGVYEQYF. The CDR3 coding sequence is TGTGCCAGCAGTACTGGCGGGACAGGGGTATACGAGCAGTACTTC.